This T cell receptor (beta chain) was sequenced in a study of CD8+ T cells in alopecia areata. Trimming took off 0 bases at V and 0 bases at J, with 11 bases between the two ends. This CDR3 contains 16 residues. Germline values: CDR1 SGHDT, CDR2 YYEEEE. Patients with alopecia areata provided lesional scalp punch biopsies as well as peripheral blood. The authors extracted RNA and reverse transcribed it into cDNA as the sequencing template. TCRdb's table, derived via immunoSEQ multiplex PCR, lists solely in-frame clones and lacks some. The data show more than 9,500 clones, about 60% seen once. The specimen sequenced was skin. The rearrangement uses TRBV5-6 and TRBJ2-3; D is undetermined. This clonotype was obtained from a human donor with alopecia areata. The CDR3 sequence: CASSLDVQTSTDTQYF. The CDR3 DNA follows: TGTGCCAGCAGCTTGGACGTCCAGACCAGCACAGATACGCAGTATTTT. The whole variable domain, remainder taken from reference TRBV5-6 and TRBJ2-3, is DAGVTQSPTHLIKTRGQQVTLRCSPKSGHDTVSWYQQALGQGPQFIFQYYEEEERQRGNFPDRFSGHQFPNYSSELNVNALLLGDSALYLCASSLDVQTSTDTQYFGPGTRLTVL.